Below, 32 T cell receptor beta chains from the same sample are listed, as sequenced in a study of cytomegalovirus exposure and HLA in healthy donors. 60 Vbeta and 13 Jbeta primers were used in PCR. Data came from immunoSEQ multiplex PCR; TCRdb stores just in-frame clones and leaves some out. The sample contains 150,000 to 160,000 clones, about four fifths of which appear only once. The sample comprised PBMCs. Receptor source: a man in his late teens or twenties in good health and CMV-seronegative.

For the CDR3, the DNA is TGTGCCAGCAGCTTACAGGGGCATCAGCCCCAGCATTTT. Residues: CASSLQGHQPQHF. This chain connects TRBV7-9 to TRBJ1-5; D is possibly TRBD1 (6 bases). The CDR3 has 13 amino acids. V was shortened by 2 bases and J by 5 bases, with 7 bases between the two germline ends. Germline CDR1 SEHNR, CDR2 FQNEAQ (reference sequence).

This clone has only a few counts. The chain has TRBV6-1 and TRBJ2-7; tentative D call: TRBD1 (5 bases). Trimming took 7 bases from V and 6 from J, leaving 13 bases between them. CDR3 length: 12 amino acids. Germline V lookup: CDR1 MNHNS, CDR2 SASEGT. As DNA, the CDR3 is TGTGCCAGCATGGGGAAGGGGTTCGAGCAGTACGTC. It is translated as CASMGKGFEQYV.

The chain has TRBV7-9 and TRBJ2-2; the match to TRBD2 covers 11 bases. The V and J ends lost 3 bases and 1 base, in that order; junction bases with no gene match: 7. The CDR3 sequence is 18 residues long. The germline CDR1 and CDR2 sequences are SEHNR and FQNEAQ (reference sequence). In DNA form, the CDR3 reads TGTGCCAGCAGCTTGGCCCTAGCGGGGGGCCGGAACACCGGGGAGCTGTTTTTT. This translates into CASSLALAGGRNTGELFF.

The V and J genes are TRBV7-2 and TRBJ1-5; D perhaps matches TRBD1 (5 bases). The V end lost 1 base, the J end lost 2 bases, and 9 bases lay between the germline ends. Germline V gene sequence: CDR1 SGHTA, CDR2 FQGNSA. The CDR3 length is 15 residues. The chain's CDR3 is CASSLGGGGNQPQHF. The CDR3 DNA is TGTGCCAGCAGCTTAGGGGGCGGGGGCAATCAGCCCCAGCATTTT.

The chain joins TRBV10-2 to TRBJ2-7, with 9 bases that match TRBD1. The junction had 3 bases not matched to a gene; V was cut back by 7 bases and J by 2 bases. The length of the CDR3 is 13 residues. Germline-derived CDR1 and CDR2 are WSHSY and SAAADI. CDR3 sequence (DNA): TGCGCCAGCAAGGACAGGGGCACCTACGAGCAGTACGTC. Protein sequence: CASKDRGTYEQYV.

This clone appeared a few times. V gene TRBV14 combines with J gene TRBJ2-1; 7 bases agree with TRBD1. The CDR3 runs to 13 residues. Germline assignment: CDR1 SGHDN and CDR2 FVKESK. The trim removed 4 bases at V and 6 bases at J, leaving 3 bases unmatched. CDR3 nucleotides: TGTGCCAGCAGCCCACGGACAGGCAATGAGCAGTTCTTC. It specifies CASSPRTGNEQFF.

The chain uses TRBV7-9 and TRBJ2-1, with 11 bases matching TRBD2. J was trimmed by 10 bases and V by 5 bases; bases with no gene match: 10. Germline V gene data show CDR1 as SEHNR and CDR2 as FQNEAQ (reference sequence). This CDR3 comprises 15 residues. CDR3 nucleotides: TGTGCCAGCAGCCAAAGGCTAGCGGGGGGAATAGAGCAGTTCTTC. It encodes CASSQRLAGGIEQFF.

This clone showed up just a few times. This chain joins TRBV18 and TRBJ1-2, with D perhaps matching TRBD1 (6 bases). The CDR3 is 14 residues long. V was cut by 2 bases and J by 8 bases, with 15 bases left in between. CDR1 is KGHSH, CDR2 LQKENI, per germline. As DNA, the CDR3 is TGTGCCAGCTCACCAGTGGATACAGGGACAGGCTACACCTTC. Translated, it gives CASSPVDTGTGYTF.

This clone has just a few counts. The chain combines TRBV15 with TRBJ1-2; D possibly corresponds to TRBD1 (6 bases). V lost 0 bases to trimming and J lost 5 bases, with 16 bases between them. The CDR3 length is 16 residues. Germline V CDR1 and CDR2: LNHNV, YYDKDF (reference sequence). The CDR3 sequence is CATSRDSQGAGYGYTF. CDR3 DNA sequence: TGTGCCACCAGCAGAGACTCACAGGGAGCAGGATATGGCTACACCTTC. Variable domain in full (rest from reference TRBV15 and TRBJ1-2): DAMVIQNPRYQVTQFGKPVTLSCSQTLNHNVMYWYQQKSSQAPKLLFHYYDKDFNNEADTPDNFQSRRPNTSFCFLDIRSPGLGDTAMYLCATSRDSQGAGYGYTFGSGTRLTVV.

The chain combines TRBV6-4 with TRBJ1-2, with 8 positions matching TRBD1. CDR1 MRHNA and CDR2 SNTAGT come from the germline V gene. V was pared by 3 bases and J by 6 bases, with 12 bases of the junction left unmatched. The CDR3 loop spans 16 amino acids. CDR3 bases: TGTGCCAGCAGTGATTTTTCCTACCGGGACAGGAATGGCTACACCTTC. Translated: CASSDFSYRDRNGYTF.

The rearrangement links TRBV5-6 to TRBJ1-2; the D gene is possibly TRBD1 (5 bases). V shed 7 bases and J shed 4 bases, with 20 bases lying between them. Looked up from germline, CDR1 is SGHDT and CDR2 is YYEEEE. There are 15 residues in the CDR3. The CDR3 DNA follows: TGTGCCAGCGGGCCTAGTATCGGGGGAGTCTATGGCTACACCTTC. Its protein is CASGPSIGGVYGYTF. The full variable domain, its missing parts supplied by reference TRBV5-6 and TRBJ1-2, is DAGVTQSPTHLIKTRGQQVTLRCSPKSGHDTVSWYQQALGQGPQFIFQYYEEEERQRGNFPDRFSGHQFPNYSSELNVNALLLGDSALYLCASGPSIGGVYGYTFGSGTRLTVV.

Turning to this clone: Other DNA sequences within the sample encode an identical CDR3. V is TRBV7-2 and J is TRBJ1-1; D gene ambiguous. The V gene lost 2 bases and the J gene lost 2 bases, with 6 bases spanning the gap. The CDR3 length is 13 residues. The germline CDR1 and CDR2 sequences are SGHTA and FQGNSA. Written as DNA, the CDR3 is TGTGCCAGCAGCTTAACCGGTAACACTGAAGCTTTCTTT. It is translated as CASSLTGNTEAFF.

In its sample, this clone was seen once. The chain has TRBV27 and TRBJ2-2; maybe TRBD2 (6 bases). The CDR3 runs to 17 residues. V was trimmed by 0 bases and J by 4 bases, leaving 15 bases between them. Per the germline V gene, CDR1 is MNHEY and CDR2 is SMNVEV (reference sequence). CDR3 protein: CASSLSGSGGATGELFF. For the CDR3, the DNA is TGTGCCAGCAGTTTATCTGGGTCTGGAGGGGCCACCGGGGAGCTGTTTTTT.

This clone was observed a few times. CDR3 sequence: CAYGRSGGAYEQYF. DNA for the CDR3: TGTGCCTACGGCCGGAGCGGGGGGGCCTACGAGCAGTACTTC. The chain links TRBV30 to TRBJ2-7; 10 nucleotides match TRBD2. Germline V gene data show CDR1 as GTSNPN and CDR2 as SVGIG (reference sequence). Germline trimming cut 7 bases from V and 2 bases from J; bases unmatched to any gene: 8. The CDR3 spans 14 residues.

This CDR3 is CASSQDPGGSGYTF. The CDR3 DNA sequence: TGCGCCAGCAGCCAAGATCCAGGGGGAAGTGGCTACACCTTC. V gene TRBV4-3 combines with J gene TRBJ1-2; 7 nucleotides match TRBD1. The V segment lost 0 bases and the J segment 7 bases; nucleotides outside the gene matches: 5. The germline V gene encodes CDR1 LGHNA and CDR2 YSLEER. This CDR3 has 14 amino acids.

The rearrangement joins TRBV27 to TRBJ2-3, with D perhaps matching TRBD1 (5 bases). The germline CDR1 and CDR2 sequences are MNHEY and SMNVEV (reference sequence). Deletions cut 3 bases from V and 2 bases from J, with 6 bases between. This CDR3 comprises 13 residues. CDR3 nucleotide sequence: TGTGCCAGCAGTTTTGGACACACAGATACGCAGTATTTT. It encodes CASSFGHTDTQYF.

The chain has TRBV7-2 and TRBJ1-1, with 7 bases aligning to TRBD1. Germline trimming cut 3 bases from V and 4 bases from J; bases unmatched to any gene: 5. This CDR3 contains 14 residues. Germline CDR1 reads SGHTA; CDR2 reads FQGNSA. CDR3 sequence reads: CASSFDRVGTEAFF. CDR3 bases: TGTGCCAGCAGCTTTGACAGGGTTGGCACTGAAGCTTTCTTT.

This clone has a handful of counts. The gene calls are TRBV5-4 and TRBJ2-2, with 10 bases fitting TRBD1. The ends lost 3 bases at V and 7 bases at J; junction bases unmatched: 9. Germline CDR1 reads SGHNT; CDR2 reads YYREEE (reference sequence). The CDR3 length is 16 residues. In nucleotides, the CDR3 is TGTGCCAGCAGCTCCCGAGACAGGGGGCAGGGCGGGGAGCTGTTTTTT. Protein sequence: CASSSRDRGQGGELFF.

This clone appeared a few times. The chain is built from TRBV6-5 and TRBJ2-1; a possible D gene is TRBD2 (6 bases). Germline assignment: CDR1 MNHEY and CDR2 SVGAGI. This CDR3 is 14 amino acids long. Trimming shortened V by 2 bases and J by 7 bases, and 12 bases separated the two germline ends. CDR3 bases: TGTGCCAGCAGTTACGCGGAGGGGCCTAATGAGCAGTTCTTC. This encodes CASSYAEGPNEQFF.

This chain connects TRBV6-6 to TRBJ1-2; tentative D call: TRBD1 (6 bases). CDR1 and CDR2 from the germline V gene are MNHNY and SVGAGI (reference sequence). Between the trimmed V and J ends, which lost 0 bases and 4 bases, there was a span of 12 bases. This CDR3 spans 15 amino acids. DNA of the CDR3: TGTGCCAGCAGTTACTCATCCCAGGGGAGCTATGGCTACACCTTC. It translates to CASSYSSQGSYGYTF.

The CDR3: CASSLQGNTEAFF. The CDR3 DNA sequence: TGCGCCAGCAGCCTACAGGGGAACACTGAAGCTTTCTTT. V usage is TRBV4-1 and J usage is TRBJ1-1; maybe TRBD1 (6 bases). V was pared by 4 bases and J by 1 base, with 7 bases between. In germline, CDR1 is MGHRA, CDR2 YSYEKL. The CDR3 length is 13 residues.

The V and J genes are TRBV4-1 and TRBJ1-3, with D perhaps TRBD1 (6 bases). Trimming pared 3 bases from V and 2 bases from J, leaving 11 bases between. Germline values: CDR1 MGHRA, CDR2 YSYEKL. This CDR3 is 15 amino acids long. CDR3 in DNA: TGCGCCAGCAGCCAGGGACACCGGGCTGGAAACACCATATATTTT. Translated, it gives CASSQGHRAGNTIYF.

The chain has TRBV6-6 and TRBJ2-7; 10 nucleotides align to TRBD1. CDR1 and CDR2 (germline): MNHNY, SVGAGI (reference sequence). This CDR3 has 15 amino acids. V was clipped by 7 bases and J by 0 bases; unmatched bases: 6. CDR3 nucleotide sequence: TGTGCCAGCAAGTCGGGACAGGGGAGCTCCTACGAGCAGTACGTC. Its translation is CASKSGQGSSYEQYV.

Points on this clone: Germline is not matched at one junction end, which may reflect a read error. The chain joins TRBV7-9 to TRBJ1-1; unclear D gene. The CDR3 runs to 14 residues. The germline V gene encodes CDR1 SEHNR and CDR2 FQNEAQ (reference sequence). The CDR3: CSSSFGVPNTEAFF. In nucleotides, the CDR3 is TGTTCCAGCAGCTTCGGAGTTCCGAACACTGAAGCTTTCTTT.

The rearrangement uses TRBV7-2 and TRBJ2-4; tentatively, D is TRBD1 (6 bases). The CDR3 is 11 residues long. Germline V gene lookup returns CDR1 SGHTA and CDR2 FQGNSA. V lost 6 bases, J lost 15 bases, and 15 bases lay in between. The CDR3 protein is CASRIVPRGYF. CDR3 sequence (DNA): TGTGCCAGCAGAATAGTCCCCAGGGGGTACTTC.

This clone has a handful of counts. The chain recombines TRBV30 with TRBJ2-7; 9 bases agree with TRBD1. The CDR3 spans 15 residues. The germline V gene has CDR1 GTSNPN and CDR2 SVGIG (reference sequence). V shed 4 bases and J 6 bases; nucleotides not matched to a gene: 13. The CDR3 sequence: CAWTRRDRECREQYV. For the CDR3, the DNA is TGTGCCTGGACTCGACGGGACAGGGAATGTCGCGAGCAGTACGTC.

This clone was counted a few times. This chain connects TRBV2 to TRBJ1-4; D unresolved. V was shortened by 3 bases and J by 8 bases, with 4 bases between the two germline ends. The length of the CDR3 is 11 residues. CDR1 is SNHLY, CDR2 FYNNEI, per germline. The CDR3 nucleotides are TGTGCCAGCAGTGAGGAGGAAAAACTGTTTTTT. Protein sequence: CASSEEEKLFF.

This clone was seen a single time. The V and J genes are TRBV7-9 and TRBJ1-5; TRBD1 is a possible D gene (5 bases). V was pared by 0 bases and J by 3 bases, with 6 bases between. The CDR3 extends over 14 amino acids. The germline CDR1 and CDR2 sequences are SEHNR and FQNEAQ (reference sequence). The chain's CDR3 is CASSLAGHNQPQHF. The CDR3 DNA follows: TGTGCCAGCAGCTTAGCGGGGCACAATCAGCCCCAGCATTTT. Using reference TRBV7-9 and TRBJ1-5 for the parts outside the CDR3, the full variable domain is DTGVSQNPRHKITKRGQNVTFRCDPISEHNRLYWYRQTLGQGPEFLTYFQNEAQLEKSRLLSDRFSAERPKGSFSTLEIQRTEQGDSAMYLCASSLAGHNQPQHFGDGTRLSIL.

The rearrangement joins TRBV10-3 to TRBJ1-1; a possible D gene is TRBD1 (5 bases). Trimming took 0 bases from V and 0 from J, leaving 11 bases between them. Germline CDR1 reads ENHRY; CDR2 reads SYGVKD. The CDR3 runs 16 residues. CDR3 bases: TGTGCCATCAGTGAGTCTGGGGGGGGGTTGAACACTGAAGCTTTCTTT. Amino acids: CAISESGGGLNTEAFF.

The chain recombines TRBV29-1 with TRBJ2-3; possible D gene TRBD1, 6 bases. V gave up 7 bases and J gave up 0 bases, with 14 bases separating them. The CDR3 is made up of 14 amino acids. Germline V gives CDR1 SQVTM, CDR2 ANQGSEA. The CDR3 is CSAVGQLSTDTQYF. The CDR3, as DNA: TGCAGCGCCGTGGGACAACTTAGCACAGATACGCAGTATTTT.

This sequence joins TRBV7-8 and TRBJ2-1, with D perhaps matching TRBD1 (5 bases). CDR1 is SGHVS, CDR2 FQNEAQ, per germline. The CDR3 is 16 amino acids. Trimming took off 2 bases at V and 2 bases at J, with 13 bases between the two ends. CDR3 sequence reads: CASSLPGQAAYNEQFF. CDR3 in DNA: TGTGCCAGCAGCTTACCCGGACAAGCAGCCTACAATGAGCAGTTCTTC.

The V and J genes are TRBV28 and TRBJ1-2, with 7 nucleotides matching TRBD1. The CDR3 spans 14 residues. V lost 4 bases and J lost 7; bases outside the gene matches: 9. Germline V gene lookup returns CDR1 MDHEN and CDR2 SYDVKM. The CDR3: CASSYPQTGRGYTF. CDR3 DNA sequence: TGTGCCAGCAGTTACCCCCAGACAGGGCGTGGCTACACCTTC.